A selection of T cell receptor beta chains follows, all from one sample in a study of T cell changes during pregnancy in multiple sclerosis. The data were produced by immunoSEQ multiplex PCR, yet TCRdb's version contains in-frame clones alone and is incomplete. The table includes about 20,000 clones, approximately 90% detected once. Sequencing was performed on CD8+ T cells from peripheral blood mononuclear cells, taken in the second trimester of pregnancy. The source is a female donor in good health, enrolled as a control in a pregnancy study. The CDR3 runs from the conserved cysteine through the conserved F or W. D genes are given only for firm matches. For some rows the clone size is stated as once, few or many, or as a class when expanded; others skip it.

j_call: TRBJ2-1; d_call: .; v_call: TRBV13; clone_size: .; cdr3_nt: TGTGCCAGCAGTTGGAGGGCCTCCTACAATGAGCAGTTCTTC; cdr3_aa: CASSWRASYNEQFF
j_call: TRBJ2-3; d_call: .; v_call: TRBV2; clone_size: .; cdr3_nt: TGTGCCAGCCAGCCTAGCGCTAGCACAGATACGCAGTATTTT; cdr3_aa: CASQPSASTDTQYF
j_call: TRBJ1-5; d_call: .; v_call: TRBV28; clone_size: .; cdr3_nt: TGTGCCAGCAGCCCCACGAGGGCGGGGGCTTATCAGCCCCAGCATTTT; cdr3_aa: CASSPTRAGAYQPQHF
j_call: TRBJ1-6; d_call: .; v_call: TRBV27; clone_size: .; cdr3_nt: TGTGCCAGCAGTTTAAACCTGGCAGGCAGTTCACCCCTCCACTTT; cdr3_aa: CASSLNLAGSSPLHF
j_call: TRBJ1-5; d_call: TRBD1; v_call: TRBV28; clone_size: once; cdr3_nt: TGTGCCAGCAGTCCCCCAGGGACAGCAGATCAGCCCCAGCATTTT; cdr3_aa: CASSPPGTADQPQHF
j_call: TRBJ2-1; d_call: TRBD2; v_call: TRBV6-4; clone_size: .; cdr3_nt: TGTGCCAGCAGTGACTCTCCAACTAGCGAGAATGAGCAGTTCTTC; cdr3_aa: CASSDSPTSENEQFF
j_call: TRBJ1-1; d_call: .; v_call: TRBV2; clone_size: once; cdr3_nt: TGTGCCAGCAGTGAAGGGACATTTTCGAACACTGAAGCTTTCTTT; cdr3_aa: CASSEGTFSNTEAFF
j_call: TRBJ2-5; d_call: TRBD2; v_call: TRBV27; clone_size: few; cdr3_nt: TGTGCCAGCAGTCACGGACTAGCGGGAGTAGGGGAGACCCAGTACTTC; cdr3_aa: CASSHGLAGVGETQYF
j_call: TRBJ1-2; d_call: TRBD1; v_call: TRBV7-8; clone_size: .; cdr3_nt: TGTGCCAGCAGCCCGACCGGGACAGGGGTCTCCTATGGCTACACCTTC; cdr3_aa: CASSPTGTGVSYGYTF
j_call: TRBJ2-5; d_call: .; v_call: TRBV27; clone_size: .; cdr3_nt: TGTGCCAGCAGTCCCGACTGGGAGACCCAGTACTTC; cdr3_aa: CASSPDWETQYF
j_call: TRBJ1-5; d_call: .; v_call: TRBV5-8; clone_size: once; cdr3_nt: TGTGCCAGCAGCTTGGAGGCGGGGAGCAATCAGCCCCAGCATTTT; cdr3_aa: CASSLEAGSNQPQHF
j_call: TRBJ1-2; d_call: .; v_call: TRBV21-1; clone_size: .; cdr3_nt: TGTGCCAGCAGCAAATCCAAGACAGGGGGCTTGGACTATGGCTACACCTTC; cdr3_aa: CASSKSKTGGLDYGYTF
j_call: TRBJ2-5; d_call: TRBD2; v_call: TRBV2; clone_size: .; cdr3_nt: TGTGCCAGCACTAAAAGCGGGAGTGGGGAGACCCAGTACTTC; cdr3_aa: CASTKSGSGETQYF
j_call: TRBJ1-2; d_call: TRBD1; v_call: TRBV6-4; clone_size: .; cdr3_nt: TGTGCCAGCAGTGACTCTGCAGGGGGGCCCTCCGGTGGCTACACCTTC; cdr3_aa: CASSDSAGGPSGGYTF
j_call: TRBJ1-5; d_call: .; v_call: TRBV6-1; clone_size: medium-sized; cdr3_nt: TGTGCCAGCAGTGAAGGGCAGGGACAGCCCCAGCATTTT; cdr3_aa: CASSEGQGQPQHF
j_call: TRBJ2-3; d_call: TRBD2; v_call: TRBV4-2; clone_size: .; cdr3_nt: TGTGCCAGCAGCCAAGGTGTAGCGGGAGGAGGGTCAGATACGCAGTATTTT; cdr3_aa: CASSQGVAGGGSDTQYF
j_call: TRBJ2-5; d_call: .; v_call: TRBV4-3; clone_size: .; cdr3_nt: TGCGCCAGCAGCCTAGGCAGGGAGGGGGGAGAGACCCAGTACTTC; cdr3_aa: CASSLGREGGETQYF
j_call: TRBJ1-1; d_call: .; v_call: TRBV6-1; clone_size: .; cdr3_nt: TGTGCCAGCTCACTCAGGGTCGCTGAAGCTTTCTTT; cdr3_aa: CASSLRVAEAFF
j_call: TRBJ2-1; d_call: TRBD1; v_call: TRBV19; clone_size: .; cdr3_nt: TGTGCCAGTAGTTTGGACAGGAGGTACAATGAGCAGTTCTTC; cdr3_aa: CASSLDRRYNEQFF
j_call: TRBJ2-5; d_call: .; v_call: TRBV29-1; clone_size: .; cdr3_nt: TGCAGCGTTGGGGGGTTCACCCGGACAGCTCACCAAGAGACCCAGTACTTC; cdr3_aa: CSVGGFTRTAHQETQYF
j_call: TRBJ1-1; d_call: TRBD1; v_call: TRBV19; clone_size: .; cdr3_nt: TGTGCCAGTAGTTGGCGGACAGGGATGAACACTGAAGCTTTCTTT; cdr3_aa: CASSWRTGMNTEAFF
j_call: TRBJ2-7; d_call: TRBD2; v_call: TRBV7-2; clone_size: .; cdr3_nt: TGTGCCAGCAGCTTAGGTGCTAGCGGGTCCTACGAGCAGTACTTC; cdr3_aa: CASSLGASGSYEQYF
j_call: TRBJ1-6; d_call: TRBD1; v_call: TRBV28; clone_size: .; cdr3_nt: TGTGCCAGCAGTTTACCTATTACCGGGACAGGTGATTCACCCCTCCACTTT; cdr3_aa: CASSLPITGTGDSPLHF
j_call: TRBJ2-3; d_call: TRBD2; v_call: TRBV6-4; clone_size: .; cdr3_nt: TGTGCCAGCAGTGCTAGCGGGAGCACAGATACGCAGTATTTT; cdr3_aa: CASSASGSTDTQYF
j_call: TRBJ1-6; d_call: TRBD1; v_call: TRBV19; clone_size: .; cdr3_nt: TGTGCCAGTAGTCCTAAGACAGGGGTCGTCTCACCCCTCCACTTT; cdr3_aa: CASSPKTGVVSPLHF
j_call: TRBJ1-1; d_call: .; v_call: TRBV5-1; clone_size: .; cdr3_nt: TGCGCCAGCAGCTTGGGCAGTAACACTGAAGCTTTCTTT; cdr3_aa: CASSLGSNTEAFF
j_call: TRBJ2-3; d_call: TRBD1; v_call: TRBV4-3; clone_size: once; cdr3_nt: TGCGCCAGCAGCCCGAGCGGGACAGGGACCCCAGATACGCAGTATTTT; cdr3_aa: CASSPSGTGTPDTQYF
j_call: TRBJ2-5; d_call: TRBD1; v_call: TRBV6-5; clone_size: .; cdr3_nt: TGTGCCAGCGTGGGACAGGGGAGCGTAGAGACCCAGTACTTC; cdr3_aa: CASVGQGSVETQYF
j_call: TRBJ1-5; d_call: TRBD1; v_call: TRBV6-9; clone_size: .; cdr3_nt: TGTGCCAGCAGTCCCGAGGACAGGACCCATAGCAATCAGCCCCAGCATTTT; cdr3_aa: CASSPEDRTHSNQPQHF